The clone carrying this T cell receptor beta chain was recorded at least ten times. The data belong to a study of T cells after yellow fever vaccination. General study results and limits: Nearly all vaccine-responding clonotypes were undetectable in sorted memory subsets on day 0. Only a small proportion of the clonotypes turned up in both the CD4 and the CD8 compartments, likely arising from convergent recombination. Subsequent booster samples again held most clones from primary vaccination (around 96% CD4, approximately 85% CD8).

For TCR, cDNA came from 5'RACE template switching, which added a universal primer site and UMIs. TCRdb recomputed calls from the 5' RACE reads with MiXCR, one row per CDR3 protein. The table shows under 50,000 distinct CDR3 sequences, with about 6.3% occurring only once. Germline CDR1 is KGHSH and CDR2 is LQKENI. V was pared by 4 bases and J by 8 bases, with 12 bases between. The CDR3 is 14 amino acids. V is TRBV18 and J is TRBJ1-6; D gene ambiguous. This TCR derives from a man aged 25-40 years who received the YFV17D yellow fever vaccine. Specimen: PBMCs, either bulk or a sorted T-cell subset (CD4+, CD8+, memory, or dextramer-sorted; not recorded which), collected 45 days after the yellow fever booster vaccination. CDR3 sequence reads: CASSQGLLDSPLHF. CDR3 bases: TGTGCCAGCTCACAGGGATTGTTGGATTCACCCCTCCACTTT.